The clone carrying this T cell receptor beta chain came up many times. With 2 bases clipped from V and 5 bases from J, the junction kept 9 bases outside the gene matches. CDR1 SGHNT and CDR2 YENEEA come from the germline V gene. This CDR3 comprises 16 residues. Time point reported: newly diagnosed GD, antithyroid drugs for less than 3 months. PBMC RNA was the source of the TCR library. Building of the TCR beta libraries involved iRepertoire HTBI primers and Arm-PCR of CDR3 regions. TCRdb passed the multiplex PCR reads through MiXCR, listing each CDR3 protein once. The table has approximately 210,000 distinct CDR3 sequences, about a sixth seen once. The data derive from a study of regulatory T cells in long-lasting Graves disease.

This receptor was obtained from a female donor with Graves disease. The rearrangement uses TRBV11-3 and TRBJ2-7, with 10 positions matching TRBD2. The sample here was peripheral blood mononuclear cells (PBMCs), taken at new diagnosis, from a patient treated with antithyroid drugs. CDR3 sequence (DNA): TGTGCCAGCAGCTTAATGGGGCTAGCGGGAGCCAACGAGCAGTACTTC. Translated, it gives CASSLMGLAGANEQYF.